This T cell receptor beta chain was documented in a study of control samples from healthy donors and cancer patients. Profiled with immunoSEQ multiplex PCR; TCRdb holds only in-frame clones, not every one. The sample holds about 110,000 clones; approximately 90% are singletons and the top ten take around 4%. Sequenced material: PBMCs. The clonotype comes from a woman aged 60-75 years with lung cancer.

CDR3: CASSLEALDGTDTQYF. DNA of the CDR3: TGTGCCAGCAGCTTGGAGGCCCTCGATGGGACAGATACGCAGTATTTT. The chain combines TRBV5-4 with TRBJ2-3; D gene unclear. Germline V gives CDR1 SGHNT, CDR2 YYREEE (reference sequence). V was cut by 0 bases and J by 3 bases, with 14 bases left in between. The CDR3 is 16 amino acids.